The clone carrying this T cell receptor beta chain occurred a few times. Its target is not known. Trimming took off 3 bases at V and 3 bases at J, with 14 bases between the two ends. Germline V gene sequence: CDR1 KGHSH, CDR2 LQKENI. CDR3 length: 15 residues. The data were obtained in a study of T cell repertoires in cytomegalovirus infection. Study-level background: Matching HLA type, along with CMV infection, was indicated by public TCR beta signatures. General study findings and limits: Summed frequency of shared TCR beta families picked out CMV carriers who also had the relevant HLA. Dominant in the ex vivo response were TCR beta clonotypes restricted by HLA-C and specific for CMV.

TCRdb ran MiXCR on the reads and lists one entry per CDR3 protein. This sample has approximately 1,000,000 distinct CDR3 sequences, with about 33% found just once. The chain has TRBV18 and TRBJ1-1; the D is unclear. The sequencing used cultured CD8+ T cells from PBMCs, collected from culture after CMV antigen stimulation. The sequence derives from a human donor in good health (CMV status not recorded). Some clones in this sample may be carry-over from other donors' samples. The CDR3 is CASSPALADYTEAFF. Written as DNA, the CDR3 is TGTGCCAGCTCACCGGCTTTGGCAGATTACACTGAAGCTTTCTTT.